The source of this T cell receptor (beta chain) is a study of somatic mutations in cytotoxic T cells in rheumatoid arthritis (dated by TCRdb to about 2017). With respect to the entire study: Patient peripheral blood (about 31 ml EDTA) was drawn right after diagnosis and before any treatment started. A FACSAria II or Sony SH800 was used to flow-sort some V beta antibody-stained T-cell populations at nearly 100% purity, and TCRB sequencing was also done on sorted V beta1+ cells. In newly diagnosed rheumatoid arthritis without treatment, the study examined if expanded CD8+ T-cell clones harbor somatic mutations, relying on TCRB deep sequencing to characterize clonality. For 55 to 70 rheumatoid arthritis patients and 20 healthy controls, TCRB deep sequencing was carried out. Patients and controls did not essentially differ in median age, which was nearly identical between the groups. What the work shows at the level of the full study, not this receptor alone: In patients, CD8+ clonality rose with age (Spearman r of about 0.51), which was not the case in healthy controls. Rheumatoid arthritis patients and age-matched healthy controls did not significantly differ in CD8+ T-cell clonality. The finding that TRBV07 was slightly underrepresented in patients was left unadjusted for multiple comparisons. In about an eighth of the roughly 65 patients the largest CD8+ clone exceeded 20% of CD8+ cells, and several identical CD8+ TCRB sequences were shared between blood and synovial fluid. Viral specificity could not be ruled out by absence from virus-specific databases, and the antigen targets of the expanded CD8+ clones remained unknown.

From the germline V gene (reference sequence), CDR1 is MNHEY and CDR2 is SMNVEV. From its cysteine to its phenylalanine, the CDR3 spans 14 amino acids. Kept here is only the CDR3 DNA, which spans 42 bases and is read in frame from base 1. V and J are truncated by 7 bases and 3 bases respectively, leaving an intervening sequence of 15 bases. TCRB CDR3 sequencing used the immunoSEQ assay on genomic DNA. Per the original workflow: Patient CD8+ clones larger than 1% were compared against published virus-specific TCRB sequences, and only a few matched. Only productive TCRB rearrangements were included in the analyses. Clonality was calculated as a Shannon entropy-based productive clonality index, and a clone was defined by a unique TCRB CDR3 sequence. To calculate repertoire overlap between two samples, the template counts of each clone were considered relative to each sample's total templates. V-gene usage measured by flow cytometry correlated with TCRB sequencing V-gene usage, with a Spearman r of approximately 0.66. Sourced from immuneACCESS, this table was stored by TCRdb with only in-frame sequences that have V and J called. A share of the clones is absent; for the studies checked, an unresolved V gene accounts for under half, and the remainder has no known explanation. The DNA gave D and trimming, while V, J and clone size come from that table. Present in this sample are roughly 16,000 clones, 65% to 85% of which were seen just once. Roughly 9.4% of the sample comes from the top ten.

Details on this clone: Its cognate antigen has yet to be identified. The sample holds no much larger clone one base away, and base qualities are not on file.

CD4+ and CD8+ cells were isolated by positive magnetic bead selection on an AutoMACS, and purity was checked by flow cytometry. Initial screening for clonal expansions relied on flow cytometry with a TCR V beta antibody panel, after which sorted CD8+ fractions underwent TCRB deep sequencing for characterization. Peripheral blood mononuclear cells were obtained using density gradient separation with Ficoll-Paque PLUS. Using Nucleospin Tissue or Tissue XS kits, DNA was extracted from CD4-enriched, CD8-enriched or PBMC samples, with quantification by a Qubit 2.0 fluorometer. The sequence is built from TRBV27 and TRBJ1-2, with a tentative D gene TRBD1 over 5 matching bases. This TCR was recovered from an adult with rheumatoid arthritis. The sample consisted of CD8+ T cells sorted from blood. CDR3 sequence: CASTSSQGYYGYTF. The DNA sequence is given as TGTGCCAGCACCTCCAGCCAGGGATACTATGGCTACACCTTC.